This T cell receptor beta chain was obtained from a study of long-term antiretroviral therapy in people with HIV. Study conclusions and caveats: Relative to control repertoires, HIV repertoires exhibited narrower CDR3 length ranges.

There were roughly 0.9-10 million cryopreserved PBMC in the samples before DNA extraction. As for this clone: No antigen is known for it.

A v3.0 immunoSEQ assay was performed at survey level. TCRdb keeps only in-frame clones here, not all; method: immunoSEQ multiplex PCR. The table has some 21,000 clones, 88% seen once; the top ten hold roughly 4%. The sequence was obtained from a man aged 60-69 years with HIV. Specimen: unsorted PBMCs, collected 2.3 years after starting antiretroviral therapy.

DNA of the CDR3: TGCGCCAGCAGCGGCGGACCGGAGGAGAATGAGCAGTTCTTC. Amino acids: CASSGGPEENEQFF. The chain combines TRBV5-1 with TRBJ2-1; perhaps TRBD2 as D (5 bases). Looked up from germline, CDR1 is SGHRS and CDR2 is YFSETQ. Trimming removed 4 bases at V and 7 bases at J, with 15 bases between. The CDR3 is made up of 14 amino acids.